This TCR beta chain emerged from a study of T cells expressing NK-cell markers. Turning to the study itself: Of eight sequenced donors, seven were HCMV-seropositive and one HCMV-seronegative.

This CDR3 spans 16 amino acids. CDR1 is SGHKS, CDR2 YYEKEE, per germline (reference sequence). 5'RACE template switching built TCR beta cDNA with unique molecular identifiers. TCRdb derives one entry per CDR3 protein from the 5' RACE reads, leaving out DNA. Here the sample table reports about 380,000 distinct CDR3 sequences. This TCR was sampled from a man aged 18-70 years in good health. The specimen sequenced was blood T cells: a sorted CD56 or NKG2C T cell subset, CD4+ or CD8+ T cells, or bulk PBMC T cells (not recorded which). The chain links TRBV5-5 to TRBJ1-6; TCRdb's D gene call, TRBD1, goes unchecked for lack of DNA. This CDR3 reads CASSLTGGQTNSPLHF. Full variable domain (rest looked up from reference TRBV5-5 and TRBJ1-6): DAGVTQSPTHLIKTRGQQVTLRCSPISGHKSVSWYQQVLGQGPQFIFQYYEKEERGRGNFPDRFSARQFPNYSSELNVNALLLGDSALYLCASSLTGGQTNSPLHFGNGTRLTVT.